This T cell receptor (beta chain) was retrieved from a study of blood T cell repertoires in COVID-19. CDR3 length equals 16 residues. J lost 7 bases, V lost 7 bases, and 13 bases had no gene match. The germline CDR1 and CDR2 sequences are SGHTA and FQGNSA. Clones were read by immunoSEQ multiplex PCR, and TCRdb kept only the in-frame ones, dropping some. This repertoire shows roughly 27,000 clones, around 91% found once; its top ten account for around 1.7%. The sequence was collected from a woman in her fifties or sixties with active COVID-19. This sequence joins TRBV7-2 and TRBJ2-2; TRBD2 matches at 9 bases. The source material was peripheral blood. DNA of the CDR3: TGTGCCAGCACCCCCCCTGGGCGGGAGGGCCTCGGGGAGCTGTTTTTT. Encoded protein: CASTPPGREGLGELFF.